The clone carrying this T cell receptor (beta chain) was found once. Its specificity is unknown. These data are taken from a study of cytomegalovirus exposure and HLA in healthy donors. V dropped 5 bases and J dropped 6; count of bases not matched to a gene: 5. Looked up from germline, CDR1 is SGHRS and CDR2 is YFSETQ. The length of the CDR3 is 15 residues. Primers included in the PCR were 60 Vbeta and 13 Jbeta primers. The method was immunoSEQ multiplex PCR; TCRdb's version includes in-frame clones alone and lacks a portion of them. The data show some 150,000 clones, around 87% seen once. Study-level findings and limits: A missense variant in DCLRE1C was later tied to TCR beta V- and J-gene trimming.

Sequencing was done on a sample of PBMCs. The TCR originated in a woman between 25 and 40 years old in good health and CMV-seronegative. The genes are TRBV5-1 and TRBJ2-1, with 13 bases matching TRBD2. The CDR3 DNA follows: TGCGCCAGCAGGCCAACTAGCGGGAGGGTCAATGAGCAGTTCTTC. It yields the protein CASRPTSGRVNEQFF. The complete variable domain, with remaining parts taken from reference TRBV5-1 and TRBJ2-1, reads KAGVTQTPRYLIKTRGQQVTLSCSPISGHRSVSWYQQTPGQGLQFLFEYFSETQRNKGNFPGRFSGRQFSNSRSEMNVSTLELGDSALYLCASRPTSGRVNEQFFGPGTRLTVL.